This TCR beta chain was obtained from a study of blood T cells in healthy people across ages. General study findings and limits: In these data, TCR beta diversity tracked strongly with naive T cell percentage. Long-lived donors carried more naive CD4+ cells and greater diversity than aged donors.

About this clonotype: The antigen is not known.

This CDR3 is built from 18 residues. Germline CDR1 and CDR2: MNHEY and SVGEGT. Trimming removed 7 bases from V and 0 bases from J, with 19 bases in between. Alongside a J-beta primer mix, a sample-barcoded 5' primer served in a second PCR lasting about 7 to 11 cycles. Every cDNA molecule carried a tag from a template-switch adaptor bearing 12 random nucleotides. TCRdb analysed the 5' RACE reads with MiXCR anew, one entry per CDR3 protein. This table holds under 850,000 distinct CDR3 sequences, under 40% found once. A minimum of 7 million PBMCs was isolated per sample. The chain uses TRBV6-2 or TRBV6-3 and TRBJ2-6, with a possible D match to TRBD2 (6 bases). Sequencing was performed on blood. The clonotype comes from a young man in good health. CDR3 DNA sequence: TGTGCCAGCACCAATATGTGGGGGGTGCGCTCTGGGGCCAACGTCCTGACTTTC. The encoded protein is CASTNMWGVRSGANVLTF.